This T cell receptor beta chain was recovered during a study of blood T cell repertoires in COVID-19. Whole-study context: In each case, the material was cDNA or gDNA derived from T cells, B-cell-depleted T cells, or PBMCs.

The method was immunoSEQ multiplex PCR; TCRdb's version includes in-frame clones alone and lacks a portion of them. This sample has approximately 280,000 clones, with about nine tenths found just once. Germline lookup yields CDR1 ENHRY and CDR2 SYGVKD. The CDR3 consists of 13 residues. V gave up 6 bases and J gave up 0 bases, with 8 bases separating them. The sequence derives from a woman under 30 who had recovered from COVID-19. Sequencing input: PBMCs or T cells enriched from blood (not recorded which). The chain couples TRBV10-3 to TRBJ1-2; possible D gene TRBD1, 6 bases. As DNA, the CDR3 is TGTGCCATCAGGGACAGCACTAACTATGGCTACACCTTC. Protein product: CAIRDSTNYGYTF.